This T cell receptor (beta chain) appears in the sequencing data of a study of cytomegalovirus exposure and HLA in healthy donors (dated by TCRdb to about 2017). Background for the entire study: An earlier analysis of more than 550 of the donors reported 276 Gb of sequence data and around 100 million unique TCR beta sequences obtained from about 179 million T cells. Around 320 gigabases of sequencing data and approximately 93 million unique TCR sequences were included in an early release covering several hundred HLA-typed donors. Of the roughly 420 genotyped donors, 70% to 90% were placed in the genetic ancestry cluster associated with self-reported Caucasian donors. The study aimed to test whether signatures of past pathogen exposure could be identified by cataloging public T cell receptors. The study used immunosequencing to profile the T cell repertoires of 666 subjects and linked those repertoires to cytomegalovirus serostatus. Besides the first cohort of roughly 660 subjects, a separate validation cohort made up of roughly 120 different subjects was used. High-throughput TCR immunosequencing, statistical association of individual TCRs with disease status, and machine learning were combined to predict cytomegalovirus infection status. To study patterns of TCR occurrence, a later analysis re-analyzed previously published TCR beta repertoires from around 670 donors and added high-resolution HLA genotyping. Rather than using new phenotypic data, the later analysis identified candidate immune exposures from TCR beta sequences and from how often those sequences occurred across donors. To decide whether each TCR beta V gene segment behaved as functional or pseudogenic, an earlier analysis of some 540 of the donors relied on high-throughput TCR beta sequencing. Donor age, sex, ethnicity and CMV serostatus were compiled together with the repertoire data. A later genetic analysis used genome-wide SNP genotypes for about 55% of the 666 donors, treating that subset as a discovery cohort. All discovery cohort repertoires had been generated on a single sequencing platform. Both class I and class II loci were covered by HLA typing, at four-digit resolution. The number of typed donors differed by locus: about 620-640 for A, B, C, DRB1 and DQB1; 500 to 550 for DQA1; approximately 610 for DPA1; and roughly 470 for DPB1. Four to six DR-DQ haplotypes were handled as single units for association and clustering, since linkage in the cohort was strong. Among 300 to 450 genotyped donors of the cohort, an average of approximately 250,000 unique TCR beta nucleotide sequences were sequenced per donor, roughly 20% of them non-productive. General findings and caveats noted by the study authors: Most TCR sequences were observed very rarely across donors, whereas some public TCRs were present in many individuals. A further reported finding was that TCR beta sequences accurately predicted the HLA-A and HLA-B alleles for most subjects in the first cohort. Broadly in line with IMGT annotations, most TCR beta V segments showed up in productive rearrangements about 87% or about 30% of the time in an earlier analysis of around 600 of the donors. When HLA alleles, especially DR and DQ, strongly co-occurred, attributing TCR associations to individual alleles was difficult. In a later analysis, most CMV-associated TCR beta chains were found to appear HLA-restricted, with HLA associations seemingly driven largely by CMV exposure. According to a later analysis, parvovirus B19, influenza, CMV and Epstein-Barr virus appeared linked to several top co-occurrence clusters. For the cohort, immune exposure information was limited to CMV serostatus. A later genetic analysis reported fewer N-insertions in productive TCRs among donors in an Asian-associated ancestry cluster than the roughly 700-donor mean. In vitro tests confirmed that a few of the cytomegalovirus-associated TCR beta chains recognize cytomegalovirus antigens. A later analysis associated approximately 17,000 TCR beta sequences with specific HLA alleles at a false discovery rate of 0.05. A later analysis found that HLA-associated TCR beta chains were more clonally expanded and had lower generation probabilities than equally common non-associated chains. Correlated functional status among segregating V segments might reflect linkage disequilibrium, but an unknown experimental factor could not be ruled out. A group of highly shared sequence variants was considered likely to be a technical artifact of the sequencing pipeline. This cohort had only TCR beta chains sequenced, and the lack of alpha or paired-chain data limited which features could be detected. The earlier analysis of some 560 of the donors excluded some 15 rarely observed V segments, including chromosome 9 orphons, because counts were too low. Because HLA typing was unavailable for some donors at each locus, only the typed subset was used in association tests. Because the 87-base-pair reads could not distinguish some IMGT-functional V segments, including TRBV6-2 and TRBV6-3, those segments were excluded. In a later analysis, the rate of TCR association differed among HLA loci, with DRB1 alleles having the most associated TCRs and HLA-C alleles having the fewest. The authors suggested that the approach could potentially be generalized to other disease states and immunological phenotypes. A later genetic analysis associated a missense DCLRE1C variant with V-gene and J-gene trimming of TCR beta chains, and an independent cohort replicated the association. The study gave a list of under 200 TCR beta chains associated with cytomegalovirus. The presence/absence analyses assumed that sequencing depth was roughly uniform across donors, and that assumption may not be true. The classifier was reported to diagnose cytomegalovirus status with high specificity and sensitivity in both the original and validation cohorts.

The cohort consisted of some 670 healthy bone marrow donors. Cohort members were all nominally healthy when sampled, although unrecorded immune exposures were likely present. The donor tested CMV seropositive and was one of the 289 seropositive cohort members. Every donor gave a peripheral blood sample, and the peripheral blood mononuclear cells from that sample were used for TCR beta sequencing. Genomic DNA was extracted from the blood cell samples with the Qiagen DNeasy Blood Extraction Kit. The library was built by means of the immunoSEQ multiplex PCR assay. The multiplex PCR relied on a mix of 60 forward primers for TCR Vbeta segments and 13 reverse primers for TCR Jbeta segments. The CDR3 region of rearranged TCR beta genes was amplified from genomic DNA with a multiplex PCR assay. The amplified TCR beta libraries were sequenced on the Illumina HiSeq System as 87-base-pair reads. Concerning the study's data processing: Across the roughly 700 repertoires, a later analysis counted 80 million or so unique TCR beta chains, approximately 10 million of which were shared by at least two donors. Raw reads were error-corrected and collapsed into unique sequences by a nearest-neighbor algorithm in which closely related sequences were merged to remove PCR and sequencing errors. To assign V, D and J gene segments, CDR3 sequences were aligned to IMGT reference sequences. For a sequence to be retained, a match of at least six nucleotides was required to both a V gene segment and a J gene segment. A rearrangement was called productive if the CDR3 had no stop codons and remained in frame with V and J, and every other rearrangement was called non-productive. CDR3 was defined according to IMGT convention as the region running from the second conserved V-encoded cysteine to the conserved J-encoded phenylalanine. In an earlier analysis of just under 600 of the donors, sequences lacking an unambiguous match to a single V gene segment were excluded. An earlier analysis of approximately 590 of the donors classified V segments as functional when productive rearrangements were above 56.7% and as segregating when the standard deviation between donors was above 5%. A statistical classification framework was built for diagnosing cytomegalovirus status from the catalog of TCR beta chain sequences. V and J gene assignment, in a later analysis, came from comparing TCR nucleotide sequences with IMGT/GENE-DB human TR gene sequences. Using the TCRdist pipeline, a later analysis assigned CDR3 sequences along with most-parsimonious VDJ recombination scenarios. A later analysis defined each TCR beta chain by its CDR3 amino acid sequence plus V-gene family, and excluded reads lacking a unique V-gene family. In a later analysis, several hundred highly shared, low-generation-probability nucleotide sequences were removed to address suspected cross-contamination and a sequencing artifact. In a later analysis, a clonal expansion index for each public chain was calculated from normalized within-repertoire ranks of inferred template counts. A later analysis computed generation probabilities with a VDJ recombination model fitted to out-of-frame rearrangements, and checked the results against IGoR. Hypergeometric tests were used in a later analysis to score TCR-TCR, TCR-HLA and TCR-CMV co-occurrence, with a repertoire-size bias correction applied to the TCR pairs. False discovery rates were estimated in a later analysis by permuting HLA or CMV assignments 20 times. In a later analysis, co-occurring TCRs were grouped using DBSCAN, and TCRdist sequence similarity was added for clustering within HLA-allele-positive subsets. Co-occurrence clustering excluded repertoires with fewer than 30,000 or more than 120,000 public chains, plus five with anomalous nucleotide sharing. TCRdb provides this immuneACCESS table in a form limited to in-frame rearrangements. Some clones are lacking; in checked studies, under half of them reflect an unresolved V gene, and why the rest are absent is not known. V, J and clone size are those of that table, while D and trimming were read from the DNA. This sample gives some 110,000 clones in total; around 70% of them show up just once. 4.8% of the sample goes to the ten largest clones.

Ends trimmed: V by 3 bases, J by 2 bases; bases unmatched to a gene: 1. CDR1 and CDR2 are drawn from the germline V gene: MGHRA, YSYEKL. The CDR3 sequence holds 18 residues, the cysteine and phenylalanine included. The retained sequence is limited to the CDR3, 54 bases, with the frame set at the first base. The sample holds a few counts of this clone. The target of this receptor is not known. The input lacks base qualities; no much larger clone sits a single base away. The receptor was derived from a man aged 25-45 years in good health and CMV-seropositive. The sequence links TRBV4-1 to TRBJ2-6, and 16 bases in between align with TRBD2. The material sequenced was PBMCs. The sequence in DNA is TGCGCCAGCAGCCAGGGACTAGCGGGGGGGCCTGGGGCCAACGTCCTGACTTTC. Its protein is CASSQGLAGGPGANVLTF.